This TCR beta chain originates from a study of blood T cells in healthy people across ages. Study-level points and caveats: Donor CMV infection status was unknown, possibly confounding age-related changes in expanded clonotypes. Naive and antigen-experienced cells were not separated, limiting conclusive comparison. Observed TCR beta diversity per million T cells went down as age went up. This fall followed a roughly linear course with age.

Combining a sample-barcoded 5' primer with a J-beta primer mix, a second PCR ran for 7 to 11 cycles. One entry per CDR3 protein results from TCRdb running MiXCR on the 5' RACE reads. This repertoire shows about 1.5 million distinct CDR3 sequences, 40% to 45% found once; its top ten account for under 5%. For every donor, a draw yielded around 10 milliliters of peripheral blood. With regard to this clonotype: The antigen remains unidentified.

Sequencing was carried out using blood. This receptor was taken from a woman aged 18-30 years in good health.

CDR3 DNA: TGTGCCAGCAGTTCCGGCCCGTTTGGGGGCTACACCTTC. As protein: CASSSGPFGGYTF. The rearrangement links TRBV27 to TRBJ1-2; the D is unclear. V lost 4 bases, J lost 8 bases, and 14 bases lay in between. There are 13 residues in the CDR3. Looked up from germline, CDR1 is MNHEY and CDR2 is SMNVEV (reference sequence).